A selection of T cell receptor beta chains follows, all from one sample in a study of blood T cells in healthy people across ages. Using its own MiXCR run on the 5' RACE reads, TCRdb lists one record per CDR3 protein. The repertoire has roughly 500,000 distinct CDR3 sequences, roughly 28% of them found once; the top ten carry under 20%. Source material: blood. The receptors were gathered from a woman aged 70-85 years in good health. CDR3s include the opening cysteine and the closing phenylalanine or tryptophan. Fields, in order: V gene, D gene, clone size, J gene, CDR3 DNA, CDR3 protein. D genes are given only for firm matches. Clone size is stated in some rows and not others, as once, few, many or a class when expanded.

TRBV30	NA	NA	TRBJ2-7	TGTGCCTGGAGCAGAGACAGTCCCCCCCGAGGCGAGCAGTACTTC	CAWSRDSPPRGEQYF
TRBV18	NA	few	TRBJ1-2	TGTGCCAGCTCACCTCCAAGGACAGCTAACTATGGCTACACCTTC	CASSPPRTANYGYTF
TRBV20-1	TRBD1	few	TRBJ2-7	TGCAGTGCTACGCGTCCCGGGACAGGGGGCAACGAGCAGTACTTC	CSATRPGTGGNEQYF
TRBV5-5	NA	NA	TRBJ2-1	TGTGCCAGCAGCTTGGTGGCAGCTCGTAATGAGCAGTTCTTC	CASSLVAARNEQFF
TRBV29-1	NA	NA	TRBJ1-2	TGCAGCGTTGAGGGGACGCCAACGAGCTCGGCTTACTATGGCTACACCTTC	CSVEGTPTSSAYYGYTF
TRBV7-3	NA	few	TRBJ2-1	TGTGCCAGCAGCTTAAAAGGAAGGGGGAATGAGCAGTTCTTC	CASSLKGRGNEQFF
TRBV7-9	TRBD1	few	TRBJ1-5	TGTGCCAGCAGCTCGACAGGGTCGTCCGTAAGTCAGCCCCAGCATTTT	CASSSTGSSVSQPQHF
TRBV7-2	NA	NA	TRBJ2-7	TGTGCCAGCAGCTTCCGCGGGGGAGGGGGTTACGAGCAGTACTTC	CASSFRGGGGYEQYF
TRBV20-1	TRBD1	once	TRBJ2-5	TGCAGTGCTAGAGACCCTGGACAGGGGACGATGAAGACCCAGTACTTC	CSARDPGQGTMKTQYF
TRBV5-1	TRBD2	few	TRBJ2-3	TGCGCCAGCAGCGAGACTAGCGGGGGGCCTAGCACAGATACGCAGTATTTT	CASSETSGGPSTDTQYF
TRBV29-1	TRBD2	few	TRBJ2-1	TGCAGCGTTGTGAGGACTAGCGGGGGAGAGCAGTTCTTC	CSVVRTSGGEQFF
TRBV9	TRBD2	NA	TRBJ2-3	TGTGCCAGCAGCCTGACTAGCGGGGTACTCATGGATACGCAGTATTTT	CASSLTSGVLMDTQYF
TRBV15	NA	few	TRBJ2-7	TGTGCCACCAGCAGAGATCGGGGCTTCTACGAGCAGTACTTC	CATSRDRGFYEQYF
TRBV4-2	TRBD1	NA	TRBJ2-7	TGTGCCAGCAGCCGGACACCGGGACAGGAGAACTACGAGCAGTACTTC	CASSRTPGQENYEQYF
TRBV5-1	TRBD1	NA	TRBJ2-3	TGCGCCAGCAGACAGGGGGCGACAGATACGCAGTATTTT	CASRQGATDTQYF
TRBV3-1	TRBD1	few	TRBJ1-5	TGTGCCAGCAGCCAAGAGGGGACAGCTGGTCAGCCCCAGCATTTT	CASSQEGTAGQPQHF
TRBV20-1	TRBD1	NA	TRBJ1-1	TGCAGTGCAACAACTCCAAGGGGGCGCATGAGGTCTTTCTTT	CSATTPRGRMRSFF
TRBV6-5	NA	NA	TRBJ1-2	TGTGCCAGCAGTTACTTGGGCCCCGCCTATGGCTACACCTTC	CASSYLGPAYGYTF
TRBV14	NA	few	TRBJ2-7	TGTGCCAGCAGCCCTGGCCTTATACCAAACTACGAGCAGTACTTC	CASSPGLIPNYEQYF
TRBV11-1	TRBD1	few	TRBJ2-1	TGTGCCAGCAGCTTAGTGGGACAGGGCTCCTACAATGAGCAGTTCTTC	CASSLVGQGSYNEQFF
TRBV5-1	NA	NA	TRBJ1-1	TGCGCCAGCAGCTACCCTCCAAGGGGGAACACTGAAGCTTTCTTT	CASSYPPRGNTEAFF
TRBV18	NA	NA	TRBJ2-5	TGTGCCAGCTCACCGCCAGGGGTGGCAGAGACCCAGTACTTC	CASSPPGVAETQYF
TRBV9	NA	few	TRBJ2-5	TGTGCCAGCAGCGTAGACGGGAGTGGTGAGACCCAGTACTTC	CASSVDGSGETQYF
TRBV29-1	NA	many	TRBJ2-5	TGCAGCGTTGTGGAGTACCAAGAGACCCAGTACTTC	CSVVEYQETQYF
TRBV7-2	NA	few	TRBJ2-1	TGTGCCAGCAGCTTAGGAGGGACGCCCAATGAGCAGTTCTTC	CASSLGGTPNEQFF
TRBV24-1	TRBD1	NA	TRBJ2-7	TGTGCCACCAGCAAGGACTTGGGGACAGGGATCTACGAGCAGTACTTC	CATSKDLGTGIYEQYF
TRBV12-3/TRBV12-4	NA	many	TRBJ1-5	TGTGCCAGCAGATCCCTTGGACCCCAGCATTTT	CASRSLGPQHF
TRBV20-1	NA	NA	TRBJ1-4	TGCAGTGCTAGAGATGCGGGAAGACAGGCTAATGAAAAACTGTTTTTT	CSARDAGRQANEKLFF
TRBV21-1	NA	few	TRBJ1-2	TGTGCCAGCAGCAAAGGGGAGGGGGAAAGGGGCTATGGCTACACCTTC	CASSKGEGERGYGYTF
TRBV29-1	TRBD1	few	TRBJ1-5	TGCAGCGTCCGGGCCGGACAGGGCGGGAATCAGCCCCAGCATTTT	CSVRAGQGGNQPQHF
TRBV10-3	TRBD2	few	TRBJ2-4	TGTGCCATCAGTTTCGGGCCGTCGCGGGAGGTGTCTGGGAACATTCAGTACTTC	CAISFGPSREVSGNIQYF
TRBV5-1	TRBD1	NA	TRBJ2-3	TGCGCCAGCAACTCGGATTGGGACAGTTACACAGATACGCAGTATTTT	CASNSDWDSYTDTQYF
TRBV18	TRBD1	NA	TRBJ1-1	TGTGCCAGCTCATTCTCCGGGACAGCGAACACTGAAGCTTTCTTT	CASSFSGTANTEAFF
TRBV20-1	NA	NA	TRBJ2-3	TGCAGTGCTGGGGCCCGGCCGCACACAGATACGCAGTATTTT	CSAGARPHTDTQYF
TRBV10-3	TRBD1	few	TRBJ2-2	TGTGCCATCAGTGAAAGGACAGGATCGAACACCGGGGAGCTGTTTTTT	CAISERTGSNTGELFF
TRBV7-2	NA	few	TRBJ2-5	TGTGCCAGCAGCTTAGTTGCCCAGGGGTGGATTAAGGGGCGGGAAGAGCAGTACTTC	CASSLVAQGWIKGREEQYF
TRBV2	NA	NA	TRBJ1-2	TGTGCCAGCAGTGAACTAGGGGCCGACTATGGCTACACCTTC	CASSELGADYGYTF
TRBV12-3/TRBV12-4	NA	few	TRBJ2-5	TGTGCCAGCGGGGGGGCAGGTTTCGGGGAGACCCAGTACTTC	CASGGAGFGETQYF
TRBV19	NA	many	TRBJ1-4	TGTGCCAGTAGTACAACAGGAGGAAAACTGTTTTTT	CASSTTGGKLFF
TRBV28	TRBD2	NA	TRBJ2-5	TGTGCCAGCTATGAGAGGCGGGGGGGCAAGGAGACCCAGTACTTC	CASYERRGGKETQYF
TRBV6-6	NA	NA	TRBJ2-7	TGTGCCAGCAGGGGGGTTGGCCGGGCCTTGTTCGAGCAGTACTTC	CASRGVGRALFEQYF
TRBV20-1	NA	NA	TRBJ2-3	TGCAGTGCTGACGGGAGTTCTCGAGCTCCGTCAGATACGCAGTATTTT	CSADGSSRAPSDTQYF
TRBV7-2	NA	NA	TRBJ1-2	TGTGCCAGCAACTTAGCTGTGAATGGGAGGAACACCTTC	CASNLAVNGRNTF
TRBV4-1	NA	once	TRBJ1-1	TGCGCCAGCAGCCCCGGCCGGGGACCCGGAGGGCCAAACACTGAAGCTTTCTTT	CASSPGRGPGGPNTEAFF
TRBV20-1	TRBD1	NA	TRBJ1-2	TGCAGTGCGGGGGACAGGGTAAATGGCTACACCTTC	CSAGDRVNGYTF
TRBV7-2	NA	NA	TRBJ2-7	TGTGCCAGCAGCTTCACAGGGACCCACGAGCAGTACTTC	CASSFTGTHEQYF
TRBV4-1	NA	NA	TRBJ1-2	TGCGCCAGCAGCCCGACACTCGGAGGAGTCTATGGCTACACCTTC	CASSPTLGGVYGYTF
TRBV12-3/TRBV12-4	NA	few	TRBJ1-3	TGTGCCAGCAGTCTAGGACAGCCAAACACCATATATTTT	CASSLGQPNTIYF
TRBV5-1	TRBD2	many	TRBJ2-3	TGCGCCAGCAGCTTCGGAGCGGGGTACACAGATACGCAGTATTTT	CASSFGAGYTDTQYF
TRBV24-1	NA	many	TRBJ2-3	TGTGCCACCAGTGGTCTCACAGATACGCAGTATTTT	CATSGLTDTQYF